The 30 T cell receptor beta chains presented below share a single source sample, sequenced in a study of blood T cell repertoires in COVID-19. The table came from immunoSEQ multiplex PCR; TCRdb's copy has only in-frame clones and leaves some out. Here the sample spans 60,000 to 65,000 clones, 85% to 90% being singletons. Material: peripheral blood. These receptors came from a human donor with active COVID-19. The donor label of this sample is uncertain.

CDR3 loop: CASSQASAGGELFF. The CDR3 DNA is TGTGCCAGCAGCCAAGCCTCTGCGGGCGGGGAGCTGTTTTTT. The chain links TRBV3-1 (or the pseudogene TRBV3-2) to TRBJ2-2; possible D gene TRBD2, 5 bases. Trimming took 1 base from V and 7 from J, leaving 10 bases between them. This CDR3 is built from 14 residues. CDR1 is LGHDT and CDR2 is YNNKEL in the germline V gene (reference sequence).

This chain connects TRBV7-2 to TRBJ2-5; D might be TRBD2 (5 bases). Trimming stripped 5 bases from V and 2 bases from J, with 15 bases between. Germline V gives CDR1 SGHTA, CDR2 FQGNSA. This CDR3 comprises 15 residues. This CDR3 is CASSPTGLAQETQYF. The DNA of the CDR3 is TGTGCCAGCAGCCCTACTGGGCTAGCTCAAGAGACCCAGTACTTC. Full variable domain (outside the CDR3, taken from reference TRBV7-2 and TRBJ2-5): GAGVSQSPSNKVTEKGKDVELRCDPISGHTALYWYRQSLGQGLEFLIYFQGNSAPDKSGLPSDRFSAERTGGSVSTLTIQRTQQEDSAVYLCASSPTGLAQETQYFGPGTRLLVL.

The rearrangement uses TRBV4-2 and TRBJ2-7; 7 bases match TRBD2. Trimming removed 0 bases from V and 3 bases from J; junction bases left unmatched: 5. CDR1 LGHNA and CDR2 YNFKEQ come from the germline V gene. CDR3 size: 15 residues. CDR3: CASSQEIAGSYEQYF. CDR3 DNA: TGTGCCAGCAGCCAAGAGATAGCGGGTAGCTACGAGCAGTACTTC.

V usage is TRBV5-1 and J usage is TRBJ2-7; D might be TRBD2 (6 bases). Germline loops: CDR1 SGHRS, CDR2 YFSETQ. This CDR3 has 17 amino acids. Trimming took 1 base from V and 0 from J, leaving 17 bases between them. DNA of the CDR3: TGCGCCAGCAGCTTGCGAGGACGGGGGTCGAGCTCCTACGAGCAGTACTTC. It is translated as CASSLRGRGSSSYEQYF.

The chain joins TRBV7-3 to TRBJ2-7; no clear D. From germline, CDR1 is SGHTA and CDR2 FQGTGA. The CDR3 loop spans 19 amino acids. V dropped 5 bases and J dropped 4 bases, with 30 bases sitting between them. The CDR3 region is CASSPSRVGTGIPEYEQYF. As DNA, the CDR3 is TGTGCCAGCAGCCCAAGTCGAGTTGGCACGGGTATTCCCGAATACGAGCAGTACTTC.

Here the CDR3 reads CASKVTRNSPLHF. CDR3 sequence (DNA): TGTGCCAGCAAAGTAACGAGGAATTCACCCCTCCACTTT. The V and J genes are TRBV12-3 or TRBV12-4 and TRBJ1-6; D is unresolved. Trimming pared 7 bases from V and 7 bases from J, leaving 11 bases between. The CDR3 contains 13 residues.

The chain couples TRBV7-3 to TRBJ2-3; 13 bases match TRBD2. CDR1 is SGHTA, CDR2 FQGTGA, per germline. This CDR3 contains 16 residues. The junction had 4 bases not matched to a gene; V was cut back by 5 bases and J by 2 bases. CDR3 sequence (DNA): TGTGCCAGCAGCACGGGACTAGCGGGGATCACAGATACGCAGTATTTT. It codes for CASSTGLAGITDTQYF.

This chain joins TRBV7-9 and TRBJ2-5; TRBD2 matches 7 bases. Trimming cost V 4 bases and J 5 bases; bases outside gene matches: 13. Germline CDR1 SEHNR, CDR2 FQNEAQ (reference sequence). The CDR3 runs to 16 residues. The CDR3 nucleotides are TGTGCCAGCAGCTCCCGCTGGGGGGGGGTCAGGGAGACCCAGTACTTC. Amino acid sequence: CASSSRWGGVRETQYF.

The chain joins TRBV6-5 to TRBJ2-7; TRBD1 matches at 7 bases. Germline CDR1 is MNHEY and CDR2 is SVGAGI. V shed 0 bases and J 2 bases; nucleotides not matched to a gene: 4. This CDR3 comprises 15 residues. The CDR3 is CASSYSSQGAYEQYF. CDR3 DNA: TGTGCCAGCAGTTACTCGTCGCAGGGGGCCTACGAGCAGTACTTC.

The chain employs TRBV7-3 and TRBJ2-5; TRBD2 might be the D (6 bases). CDR1 is SGHTA, CDR2 FQGTGA, per germline. V gave up 4 bases and J gave up 5 bases, with 11 bases separating them. CDR3 size: 13 residues. The CDR3 reads CASSSEGRETQYF. Here the CDR3 DNA reads TGTGCCAGCAGCTCGGAGGGGCGGGAGACCCAGTACTTC.

The chain carries TRBV5-4 and TRBJ1-6; D not certain. The length of the CDR3 is 15 residues. Germline V lookup: CDR1 SGHNT, CDR2 YYREEE (reference sequence). The ends were cut back, 4 bases at V and 8 bases at J, with 16 bases in the middle. The CDR3 DNA sequence: TGTGCCAGCAGCGACCTTACAGTACCTCATTCACCCCTCCACTTT. Protein: CASSDLTVPHSPLHF.

This clone is labeled as medium-sized. The chain has TRBV25-1 and TRBJ1-6; D remains unclear. Germline CDR1 and CDR2: MGHDK and SYGVNS. The V and J ends lost 3 bases and 1 base respectively, with 4 bases between them. The CDR3 runs 14 residues. The CDR3 is CASSEASYNSPLHF. The DNA of the CDR3 is TGTGCCAGCAGTGAGGCATCCTATAATTCACCCCTCCACTTT.

This clone was picked up a small number of times. This sequence joins TRBV28 and TRBJ1-2; D gene unclear. CDR3 size: 14 residues. Germline V gene data show CDR1 as MDHEN and CDR2 as SYDVKM. Trimming cost V 2 bases and J 0 bases, with 7 bases left between them. The CDR3 sequence: CASSLPEANYGYTF. Written as DNA, the CDR3 is TGTGCCAGCAGTTTACCGGAGGCTAACTATGGCTACACCTTC.

The V call is TRBV29-1, the J call TRBJ2-7; maybe TRBD1 (6 bases). Germline V lookup: CDR1 SQVTM, CDR2 ANQGSEA. The germline V and J ends were trimmed by 7 bases and 2 bases, with 15 bases remaining between them. The CDR3 totals 13 residues. In DNA form, the CDR3 reads TGCAGCGGAGGGACATTAATACCCTACGAGCAGTACTTC. It encodes CSGGTLIPYEQYF.

The chain links TRBV9 to TRBJ1-2; no firm D call. Looked up from germline, CDR1 is SGDLS and CDR2 is YYNGEE. V dropped 2 bases and J dropped 3 bases, with 14 bases sitting between them. The CDR3 extends over 15 amino acids. The CDR3 is CASSVGRRVDYGYTF. The CDR3 nucleotides read TGTGCCAGCAGCGTCGGACGGAGGGTGGACTATGGCTACACCTTC.

The chain links TRBV30 to TRBJ2-3; TRBD2 aligns across 8 bases. V shed 2 bases and J 6 bases; nucleotides not matched to a gene: 7. The germline V gene has CDR1 GTSNPN and CDR2 SVGIG (reference sequence). The CDR3 totals 14 residues. DNA of the CDR3: TGTGCCTGGAGTATAGCGGGGTTGGGTGATACGCAGTATTTT. Protein product: CAWSIAGLGDTQYF.

The gene calls are TRBV27 and TRBJ2-7, with 7 bases aligning to TRBD1. Germline assignment: CDR1 MNHEY and CDR2 SMNVEV (reference sequence). J lost 2 bases, V lost 6 bases, and 10 bases had no gene match. This CDR3 has 15 residues. CDR3 loop: CASRTPRDSPYEQYF. The CDR3 region has the DNA TGTGCCAGCAGAACGCCCCGGGACAGTCCCTACGAGCAGTACTTC.

This clone was picked up one time. The chain links TRBV6-1 to TRBJ1-2; D gene unclear. Germline V gene data show CDR1 as MNHNS and CDR2 as SASEGT. The CDR3 is made up of 12 amino acids. V was shortened by 2 bases and J by 4 bases, with 5 bases between the two germline ends. In nucleotides, the CDR3 is TGTGCCAGCAGTGAACCGGGCTATGGCTACACCTTC. This codes for CASSEPGYGYTF.

The J gene is TRBJ2-3, the V gene TRBV6-5, with D maybe TRBD2 (6 bases). The CDR3 runs to 15 residues. From germline, CDR1 is MNHEY and CDR2 SVGAGI. V lost 2 bases, J lost 1 base, and 10 bases lay in between. The CDR3 loop reads CASSYGSGGTDTQYF. The CDR3 DNA is TGTGCCAGCAGTTACGGTAGCGGAGGCACAGATACGCAGTATTTT.

The gene calls are TRBV7-3 and TRBJ2-3; 11 nucleotides agree with TRBD2. The J segment lost 4 bases and the V segment lost 5 bases, leaving 8 bases of the junction unmatched. The length of the CDR3 is 16 residues. Germline CDR1 and CDR2: SGHTA and FQGTGA. The CDR3 here is CASSPVSGRDADTQYF. CDR3 coding DNA: TGTGCCAGCAGCCCGGTTAGCGGGAGGGACGCAGATACGCAGTATTTT.

The chain links TRBV28 to TRBJ2-3; 14 bases fit TRBD2. The CDR3 is 18 amino acids. Germline CDR1 MDHEN, CDR2 SYDVKM. With 6 bases clipped from V and 3 bases from J, the junction kept 11 bases outside the gene matches. As DNA, the CDR3 is TGTGCCAGCAGCCCGCACCCGGGGACTAGCGGGAGTACAGATACGCAGTATTTT. It encodes CASSPHPGTSGSTDTQYF.

This chain links TRBV5-1 with TRBJ1-2; 11 positions match TRBD1. This CDR3 spans 16 amino acids. V gave up 4 bases and J gave up 1 base; unmatched junction bases: 6. Germline V gene data show CDR1 as SGHRS and CDR2 as YFSETQ. The DNA of the CDR3 is TGCGCCAGCAGCGGCGGGACAGGGGGAATTAACTATGGCTACACCTTC. Encoded protein: CASSGGTGGINYGYTF.

The V call is TRBV28, the J call TRBJ2-7; D is perhaps TRBD2 (5 bases). V was trimmed by 4 bases and J by 2 bases, leaving 15 bases between them. CDR1 is MDHEN, CDR2 SYDVKM, per germline. This CDR3 spans 15 amino acids. DNA of the CDR3: TGTGCCAGCAGTTCCCCAGGACTTAAGGCCTACGAGCAGTACTTC. This gives the protein CASSSPGLKAYEQYF.

This clone occurred once. This rearrangement joins TRBV6-1 to TRBJ2-7; weak D call: TRBD2 (6 bases). CDR3 length: 14 residues. From germline, CDR1 is MNHNS and CDR2 SASEGT. The V end lost 1 base, the J end lost 6 bases, and 13 bases lay between the germline ends. The CDR3 sequence: CASSEGGGTGEQYF. The CDR3 DNA is TGTGCCAGCAGTGAAGGCGGCGGGACGGGCGAGCAGTACTTC.

The chain is built from TRBV5-1 and TRBJ2-3, with 7 bases identical to TRBD2. Germline V CDR1 and CDR2: SGHRS, YFSETQ. With 3 bases clipped from V and 4 bases from J, the junction kept 8 bases outside the gene matches. The CDR3 extends over 15 amino acids. The CDR3 reads CASSWEGFYSDTQYF. In DNA, the CDR3 is TGCGCCAGCAGCTGGGAGGGGTTTTATTCAGATACGCAGTATTTT.

This chain joins TRBV5-1 and TRBJ1-1, with D perhaps matching TRBD1 (5 bases). The CDR3 is 13 residues long. Trimming removed 2 bases at V and 8 bases at J, with 13 bases between. CDR1 and CDR2 (germline): SGHRS, YFSETQ. The CDR3 nucleotides read TGCGCCAGCAGCTTTCAGGGTCTAGCGGAAGCTTTCTTT. Its translation: CASSFQGLAEAFF.

CDR3 in DNA: TGCGCCAGCAGCCTCGGGACAGGGAATCAGCCCCAGCATTTT. Translation gives CASSLGTGNQPQHF. This chain connects TRBV5-1 to TRBJ1-5; 9 bases agree with TRBD1. CDR3 length: 14 amino acids. V lost 4 bases and J lost 4; bases outside the gene matches: 3. The V gene's germline CDR1 is SGHRS and CDR2 YFSETQ.

This chain joins TRBV11-2 and TRBJ1-1, with 9 bases identical to TRBD1. The CDR3 runs 14 residues. CDR1 is SGHAT, CDR2 FQNNGV, per germline. V dropped 4 bases and J dropped 1; count of bases not matched to a gene: 1. CDR3 protein: CASSSQGANTEAFF. The DNA for the CDR3 is TGTGCCAGCAGCTCACAGGGGGCGAACACTGAAGCTTTCTTT. The variable domain in full, completed from reference TRBV11-2 and TRBJ1-1, reads EAGVAQSPRYKIIEKRQSVAFWCNPISGHATLYWYQQILGQGPKLLIQFQNNGVVDDSQLPKDRFSAERLKGVDSTLKIQPAKLEDSAVYLCASSSQGANTEAFFGQGTRLTVV.

The gene calls are TRBV30 and TRBJ2-6; D is undetermined. In germline, CDR1 is GTSNPN, CDR2 SVGIG (reference sequence). V dropped 7 bases and J dropped 7 bases, with 8 bases sitting between them. The CDR3 is 11 amino acids. CDR3 DNA sequence: TGTGCCTTCCCTAGTGCCAACGTCCTGACTTTC. The encoded protein is CAFPSANVLTF.

This clone was seen a handful of times. This chain links TRBV27 with TRBJ2-5; 10 nucleotides match TRBD1. Germline lookup yields CDR1 MNHEY and CDR2 SMNVEV (reference sequence). With V trimmed by 5 bases and J by 5 bases, 5 bases remained unmatched. The CDR3 runs 14 residues. Here the CDR3 reads CASSRGQGWETQYF. For the CDR3, the DNA is TGTGCCAGCAGTCGGGGACAGGGGTGGGAGACCCAGTACTTC.